This T cell receptor beta chain was captured in a study of blood T cell repertoires in COVID-19 (dated by TCRdb to between 2020 and 2021). With respect to the entire study: Samples covering the acute and convalescent phases of COVID-19 were provided by collaborators in the United States, Italy and Spain. The material from the prospective study consisted of cDNA or gDNA derived from T cells, B-cell-depleted T cells, or PBMCs. The repertoires were made available in a free public database intended to serve as a resource for research on the immune response to SARS-CoV-2. The samples were drawn from the first 160 participants of the ongoing ImmuneRACE study and from over a thousand subjects provided by 6 global collaborators. Nearly every sample came with metadata listing a de-identified subject ID, COVID-19 status, age in years and sex. Where available, HLA class I and class II types were taken from metadata supplied by the sample provider and were not determined by assay-based typing. Subjects who had been exposed to COVID-19, were actively infected with it, or had recovered from it provided the deeply sampled blood TCRbeta repertoires that made up the dataset.

TCRbeta CDR3 regions were amplified from genomic DNA using the immunoSEQ Assay, a bias-controlled multiplex PCR. The original pipeline was this. The number of nucleated cells in each sample was estimated by amplification of reference gene primers within the assay. To quantify the absolute abundance of each unique TCRbeta CDR3 rearrangement, sequence reads were collapsed and filtered. For each sample, productive Simpson clonality was calculated as the square root of Simpson's diversity index over productive rearrangements. What TCRdb holds here is the immuneACCESS table cut down to in-frame rearrangements. Part of the clones is not present; checked against another copy, under half of the missing clones reflect an unresolved V gene, and the others are unexplained. That table furnishes V, J and clone size, whereas the DNA furnished D and trimming. The sample has around 150,000 clones on record, about 84% of them singletons. In total, the top ten clones hold 4.5% to 7.5% of the sample.

Concerning this clone: There is no known antigen for this receptor. No base quality values were provided; no much bigger clone lies one nucleotide off.

Measured from the cysteine to the phenylalanine, the CDR3 is 13 residues long. The CDR3 DNA has 39 bases and is translated from base 1. V was cut back by 5 bases and J by 8 bases, leaving a gap of 18 bases between them. CDR1 is given as SQVTM and CDR2 as ANQGSEA, both from the germline V gene. The investigation overall reported the following: How much clinical and demographic metadata was included differed by source and by participant, and the metadata was provided uncurated.

Participants in the prospective study were enrolled through a virtual design, were aged roughly 18 to 100 years, and lived in roughly 24 United States geographic areas. In the prospective study, cohorts were assigned on the basis of participant-reported clinical history obtained from a screening survey and a study questionnaire. ImmuneRACE Cohort 3 recovered participants were defined by two consecutive negative NP/OP PCR tests, healthcare professional clearance, or symptom resolution. Mobile phlebotomists in the prospective study collected whole blood, serum and a nasopharyngeal or oropharyngeal swab from every participant. Additional blood draws and questionnaires over an approximately 2-month period could optionally be provided by prospective study participants. Before DNA extraction, blood samples from the prospective study were shipped at room temperature or frozen.

The TCR was taken from a man aged 35 to 55 who had recovered from COVID-19. The V and J genes are TRBV29-1 and TRBJ1-2; D gene: possibly TRBD1, on 5 matching bases. Sequencing used PBMCs or T cells enriched from blood (not recorded which). Read as DNA, the sequence is TGCAGCGTTCCTTTAGGAGGGGATGACGGCTACACCTTC. Its coded protein is CSVPLGGDDGYTF.